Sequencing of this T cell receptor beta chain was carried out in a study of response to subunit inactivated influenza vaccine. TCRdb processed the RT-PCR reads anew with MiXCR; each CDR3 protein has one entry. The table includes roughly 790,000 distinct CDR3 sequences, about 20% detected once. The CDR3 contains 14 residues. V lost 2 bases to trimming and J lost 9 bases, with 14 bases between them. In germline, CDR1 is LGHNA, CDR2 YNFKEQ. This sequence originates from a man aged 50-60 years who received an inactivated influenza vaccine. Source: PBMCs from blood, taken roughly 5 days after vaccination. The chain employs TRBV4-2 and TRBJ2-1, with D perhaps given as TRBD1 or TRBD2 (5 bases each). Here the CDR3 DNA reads TGTGCCAGCAGCCAATTCGGGGCTACAATTGAGCAGTTCTTC. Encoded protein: CASSQFGATIEQFF.